This T cell receptor beta chain was sequenced in a study of T cells in Graves' hyperthyroidism and ophthalmopathy. Study-wide points: Classification by a 13 V-J model distinguished ophthalmopathy from stable hyperthyroidism.

Concerning this clonotype: Its antigen remains unknown.

The CDR3 has 12 amino acids. V lost 1 base and J 7 bases, leaving 4 bases between the germline ends. The V gene's germline CDR1 is SGHTA and CDR2 FQGNSA. Patients were excluded for uncontrolled infection, other autoimmune disease, pregnancy or lactation. Used for diagnoses were clinical symptoms, serum thyroxine and TRAb, thyroid ultrasound and orbital computed tomography. The CDR3 regions of TCR beta were amplified from RNA transcripts. HTBI primers were used for first-round RT-PCR of the TCR CDR3. TCRdb processed the multiplex PCR reads anew with MiXCR; each CDR3 protein has one entry. The sample holds nearly 750,000 distinct CDR3 sequences, approximately 36% seen once.

The V call is TRBV7-2, the J call TRBJ2-2; D is undetermined. The specimen sequenced was blood. This clonotype was obtained from a woman between 40 and 50 years old with Graves' hyperthyroidism. CDR3 DNA: TGTGCCAGCAGCTTAGAAATCGGGGAGCTGTTTTTT. As protein: CASSLEIGELFF.